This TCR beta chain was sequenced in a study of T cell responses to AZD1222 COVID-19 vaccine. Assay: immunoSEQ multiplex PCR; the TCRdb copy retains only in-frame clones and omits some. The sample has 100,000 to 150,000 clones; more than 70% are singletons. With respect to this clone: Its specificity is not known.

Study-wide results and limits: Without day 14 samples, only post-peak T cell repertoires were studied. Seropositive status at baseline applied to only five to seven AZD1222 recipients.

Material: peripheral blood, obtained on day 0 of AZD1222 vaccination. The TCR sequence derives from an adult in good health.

Written as DNA, the CDR3 is TGCGCCAGCAGCGTAGGCTCAGCGGTTGGGGGGGCCTACGAGCAGTACTTC. It codes for CASSVGSAVGGAYEQYF. The chain combines TRBV4-3 with TRBJ2-7; 7 nucleotides line up with TRBD2. Germline CDR1 reads LGHNA; CDR2 reads YSLEER. This CDR3 has 17 amino acids. J gave up 2 bases and V 5 bases, and 15 bases lay outside the gene matches.